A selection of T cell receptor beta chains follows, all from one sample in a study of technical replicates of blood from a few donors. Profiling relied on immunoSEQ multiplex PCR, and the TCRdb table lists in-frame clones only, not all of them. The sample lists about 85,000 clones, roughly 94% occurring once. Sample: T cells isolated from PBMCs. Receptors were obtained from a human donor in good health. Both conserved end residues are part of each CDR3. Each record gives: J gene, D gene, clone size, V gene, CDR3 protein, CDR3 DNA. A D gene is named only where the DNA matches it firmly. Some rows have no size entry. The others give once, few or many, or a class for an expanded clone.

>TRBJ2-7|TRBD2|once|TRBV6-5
CASSYATSGLYEQYF
TGTGCCAGCAGTTACGCGACTAGCGGCCTATACGAGCAGTACTTC
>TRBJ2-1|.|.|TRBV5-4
CASSAVVRVKDEQFF
TGTGCCAGCAGCGCGGTGGTGAGGGTTAAAGATGAGCAGTTCTTC
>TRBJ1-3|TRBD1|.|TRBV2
CASSAAATGLGNTIYF
TGTGCCAGCAGTGCAGCCGCGACAGGGCTGGGAAACACCATATATTTT
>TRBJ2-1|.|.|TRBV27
CASSYSGANEQFF
TGTGCCAGCAGTTATTCAGGCGCCAATGAGCAGTTCTTC
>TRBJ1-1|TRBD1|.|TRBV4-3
CASSPRQGGMNTEAFF
TGCGCCAGCAGCCCTCGACAGGGTGGAATGAACACTGAAGCTTTCTTT
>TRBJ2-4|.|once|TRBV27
CASSPLLHRDPRGLNIQYF
TGTGCCAGCAGTCCCCTACTCCACCGGGACCCGAGGGGGTTAAACATTCAGTACTTC
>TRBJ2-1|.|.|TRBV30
CAWRSGGYNEQFF
TGTGCCTGGAGAAGCGGCGGCTACAATGAGCAGTTCTTC
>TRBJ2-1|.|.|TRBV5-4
CASTLDSYNEQFF
TGTGCCAGCACCCTAGACTCCTACAATGAGCAGTTCTTC
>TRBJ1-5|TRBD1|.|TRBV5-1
CASSLGQGESNQPQHF
TGCGCCAGCAGCTTGGGACAGGGGGAGAGCAATCAGCCCCAGCATTTT
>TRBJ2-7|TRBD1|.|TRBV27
CASSSLEVDRDYEQYF
TGTGCCAGCAGTTCCCTAGAAGTGGACAGGGACTACGAGCAGTACTTC
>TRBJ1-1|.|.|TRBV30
CAWMGPEAFF
TGTGCCTGGATGGGCCCTGAAGCTTTCTTT
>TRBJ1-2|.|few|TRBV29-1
CSVEVSYGYTF
TGCAGCGTTGAGGTCAGCTATGGCTACACCTTC
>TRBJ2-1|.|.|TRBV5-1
CASSGDDGNEQFF
TGCGCCAGCAGCGGAGACGACGGCAATGAGCAGTTCTTC